Reported below is one TCR beta chain. A much larger clone lies one base from this, so it may be a read error. The sample carries other DNA sequences with the same CDR3. This entry comes from a study of T cell clones after liver transplantation. Clones were read by immunoSEQ multiplex PCR, and TCRdb kept only the in-frame ones, dropping some. The sample contains tens of thousands of clones, 70% to 90% of which appear only once. The source was CD4+ T cells from blood, collected at the 22-month timepoint. This TCR came from a human patient who received a liver transplant. Some T cells could come from the graft donor.

The CDR3 DNA sequence: TGTGCCAGCAGTGTGACAGGGAACACTGAAGCTTTCTTT. Encoded protein: CASSVTGNTEAFF. The chain combines TRBV2 with TRBJ1-1; maybe TRBD1 (6 bases). The CDR3 spans 13 residues. With 4 bases removed from V and 1 base from J, the gap between germline ends came to 7 bases. Germline lookup yields CDR1 SNHLY and CDR2 FYNNEI.